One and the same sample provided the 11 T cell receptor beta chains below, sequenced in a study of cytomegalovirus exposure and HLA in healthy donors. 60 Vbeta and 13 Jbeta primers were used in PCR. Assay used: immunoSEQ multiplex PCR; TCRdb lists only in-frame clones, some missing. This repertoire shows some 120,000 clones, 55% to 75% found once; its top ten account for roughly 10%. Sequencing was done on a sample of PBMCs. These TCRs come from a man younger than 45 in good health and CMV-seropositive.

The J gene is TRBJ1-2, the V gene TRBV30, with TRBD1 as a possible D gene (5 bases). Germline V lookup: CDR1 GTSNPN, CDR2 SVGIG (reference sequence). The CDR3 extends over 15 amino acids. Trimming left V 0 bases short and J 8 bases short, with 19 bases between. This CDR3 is CAWSVRVGRDLGYTF. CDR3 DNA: TGTGCCTGGAGTGTACGTGTAGGCAGGGACTTAGGCTACACCTTC.

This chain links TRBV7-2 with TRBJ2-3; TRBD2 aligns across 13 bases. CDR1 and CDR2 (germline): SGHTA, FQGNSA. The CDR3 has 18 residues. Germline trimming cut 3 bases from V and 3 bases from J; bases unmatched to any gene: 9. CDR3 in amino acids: CASSLQWSGLAGTDTQYF. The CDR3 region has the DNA TGTGCCAGCAGCTTGCAGTGGTCGGGACTAGCGGGAACAGATACGCAGTATTTT.

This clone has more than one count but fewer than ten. The CDR3 DNA is TGCGCCAGCAGCCAGGGGACGATGAACACTGAAGCTTTCTTT. The encoded protein is CASSQGTMNTEAFF. This chain links TRBV5-1 with TRBJ1-1, with D possibly being TRBD1 (6 bases). CDR1 and CDR2 from the germline V gene are SGHRS and YFSETQ. CDR3 size: 14 residues. V was cut by 4 bases and J by 0 bases, with 10 bases left in between.

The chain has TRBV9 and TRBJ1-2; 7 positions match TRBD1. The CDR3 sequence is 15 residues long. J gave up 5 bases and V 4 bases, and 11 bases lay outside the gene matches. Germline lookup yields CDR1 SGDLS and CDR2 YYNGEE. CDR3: CASSTRQGLGYGYTF. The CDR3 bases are TGTGCCAGCAGCACCCGACAGGGCCTAGGTTATGGCTACACCTTC.

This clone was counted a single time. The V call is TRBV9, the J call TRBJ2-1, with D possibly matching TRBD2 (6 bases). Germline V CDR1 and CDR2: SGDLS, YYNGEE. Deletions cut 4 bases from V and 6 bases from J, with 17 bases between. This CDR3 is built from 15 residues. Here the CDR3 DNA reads TGTGCCAGCAGCTCGACCGGGGGAGAGACCAATGAGCAGTTCTTC. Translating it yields CASSSTGGETNEQFF.

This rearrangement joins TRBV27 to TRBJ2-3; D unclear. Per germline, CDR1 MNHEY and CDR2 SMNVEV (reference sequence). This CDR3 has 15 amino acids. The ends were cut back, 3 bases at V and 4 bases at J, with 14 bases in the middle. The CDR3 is CASSFRGIDADTQYF. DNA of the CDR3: TGTGCCAGCAGTTTTAGAGGAATCGACGCAGATACGCAGTATTTT.

CDR3 amino acids: CASSLYLGALGYTF. In nucleotides, the CDR3 is TGTGCCAGCAGTTTATATCTGGGGGCGCTTGGCTACACCTTC. This chain joins TRBV27 and TRBJ1-2; TRBD1 might be the D (6 bases). Trimming stripped 1 base from V and 7 bases from J, with 13 bases between. Per germline, CDR1 MNHEY and CDR2 SMNVEV (reference sequence). The CDR3 covers 14 residues.

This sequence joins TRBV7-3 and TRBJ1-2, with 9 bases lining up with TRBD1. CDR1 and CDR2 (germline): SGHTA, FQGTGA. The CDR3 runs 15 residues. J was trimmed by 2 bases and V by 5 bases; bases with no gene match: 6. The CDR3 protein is CASSPTGTGNYGYTF. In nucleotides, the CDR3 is TGTGCCAGCAGCCCAACGGGGACAGGGAACTATGGCTACACCTTC.

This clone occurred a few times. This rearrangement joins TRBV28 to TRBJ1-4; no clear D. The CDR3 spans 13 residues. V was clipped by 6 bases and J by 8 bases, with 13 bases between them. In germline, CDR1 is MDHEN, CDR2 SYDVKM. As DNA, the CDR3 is TGTGCCAGCAGCCCACCAGAGGGAGAAAAACTGTTTTTT. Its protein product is CASSPPEGEKLFF.

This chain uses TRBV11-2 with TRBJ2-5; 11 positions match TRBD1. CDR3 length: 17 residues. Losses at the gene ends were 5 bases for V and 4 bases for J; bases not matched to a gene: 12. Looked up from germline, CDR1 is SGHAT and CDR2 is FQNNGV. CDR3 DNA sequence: TGTGCCAGCAGCCGATGGACAGGGGGCGCGGGTGCAGAGACCCAGTACTTC. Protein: CASSRWTGGAGAETQYF.

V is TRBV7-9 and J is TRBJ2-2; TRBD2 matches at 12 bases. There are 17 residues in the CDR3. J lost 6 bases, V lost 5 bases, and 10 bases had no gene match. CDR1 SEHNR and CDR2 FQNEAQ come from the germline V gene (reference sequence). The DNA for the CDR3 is TGTGCCAGCAGCACCCGTCTAGCGGGGGGGTCCCCCGGGGAGCTGTTTTTT. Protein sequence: CASSTRLAGGSPGELFF.